These T cell receptor beta chains were read from a single sample in a study of T cell responses to AZD1222 COVID-19 vaccine. Clones were sequenced by immunoSEQ multiplex PCR, and TCRdb holds only the in-frame ones, with some missing. The sample consists of approximately 100,000 clones, approximately 91% of them appearing once. This material consisted of peripheral blood, taken 28 days after the second AZD1222 dose. The receptors shown here come from an adult who received the AZD1222 COVID-19 vaccine. Both conserved end residues are part of each CDR3. Fields, in order: J gene, V gene, CDR3 protein.

TRBJ1-6 TRBV12-3/TRBV12-4 CATKQGANSPLHF
TRBJ1-2 TRBV27 CASSPRVSRGYTF
TRBJ2-1 TRBV6-4 CASRQSSGGIIWGEQFF
TRBJ2-3 TRBV27 CASSPPGIGTDTQYF
TRBJ1-6 TRBV6-1 CASSGYGASSYNSPLHF
TRBJ1-1 TRBV5-1 CASRVDRGEVNTEAFF
TRBJ1-6 TRBV2 CASKQPGQASSPLHF
TRBJ1-6 TRBV19 CASSINQQGNSPLHF
TRBJ1-5 TRBV28 CASSLRGRQQPQHF
TRBJ1-1 TRBV5-1 CASSLPQVNTEAFF
TRBJ2-7 TRBV6-2/TRBV6-3 CASSYSASGFYEQYF
TRBJ2-1 TRBV5-1 CASSPTTGSYEQFF
TRBJ1-1 TRBV3-1/TRBV3-2 CASSHGRQENTEAFF
TRBJ2-1 TRBV5-1 CASSLVLGNNEQFF
TRBJ1-4 TRBV19 CASSIPLTGYNEKLFF
TRBJ1-1 TRBV5-4 CASSLTGGGNTEAFF
TRBJ1-3 TRBV15 CATSSGAGGGSGNTIYF
TRBJ1-5 TRBV6-5 CASSRQYSNQPQHF
TRBJ1-2 TRBV3-1/TRBV3-2 CASRPGTADYGYTF
TRBJ1-6 TRBV5-6 CASSSVDLRNSPLHF
TRBJ1-1 TRBV5-4 CASSPGHRTGNTEAFF
TRBJ1-1 TRBV5-5 CASSFDPAMNTEAFF
TRBJ1-3 TRBV4-1 CASSLSHSIFSGNTIYF
TRBJ2-1 TRBV5-5 CASSLGGTGGYEQFF
TRBJ2-7 TRBV27 CASSPGPIASYEQYF
TRBJ1-6 TRBV6-5 CASSSRDRNNSPLHF
TRBJ1-1 TRBV5-1 CASSRTGGSRTEAFF
TRBJ1-2 TRBV3-1/TRBV3-2 CASSREGGSGYTF
TRBJ2-1 TRBV5-1 CASSSPGGRAVPFQQFF
TRBJ2-3 TRBV11-1 CASSSWARNTQYF
TRBJ1-3 TRBV19 CASSDPRGSSGNTIYF